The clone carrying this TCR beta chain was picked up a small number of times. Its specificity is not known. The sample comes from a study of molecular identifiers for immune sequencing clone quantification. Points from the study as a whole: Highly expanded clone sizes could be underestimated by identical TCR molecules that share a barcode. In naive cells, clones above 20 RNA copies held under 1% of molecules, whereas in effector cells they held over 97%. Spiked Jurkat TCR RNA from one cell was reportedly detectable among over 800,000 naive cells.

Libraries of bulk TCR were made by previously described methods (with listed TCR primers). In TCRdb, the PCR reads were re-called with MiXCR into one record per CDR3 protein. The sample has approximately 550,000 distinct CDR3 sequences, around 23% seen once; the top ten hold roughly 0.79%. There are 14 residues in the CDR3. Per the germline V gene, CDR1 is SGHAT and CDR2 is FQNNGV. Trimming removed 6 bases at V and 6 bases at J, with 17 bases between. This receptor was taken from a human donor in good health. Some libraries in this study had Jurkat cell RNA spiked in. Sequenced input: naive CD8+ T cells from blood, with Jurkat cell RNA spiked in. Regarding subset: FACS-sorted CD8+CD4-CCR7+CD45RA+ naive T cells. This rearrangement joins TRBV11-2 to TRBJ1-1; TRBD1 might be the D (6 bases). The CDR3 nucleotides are TGTGCCAGCAGTTTCGGGGGGCGCGGTCCTGAAGCTTTCTTT. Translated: CASSFGGRGPEAFF.